This entry features one T cell receptor (beta chain) sequence. This sample was taken from a study of blood T cell repertoires in COVID-19. Study-level background: Specimens from acute and convalescent COVID-19 originated in the United States, Italy and Spain. PBMCs, B-cell-depleted T cells, or T cells provided the cDNA or gDNA that made up the material.

In the original workflow: Nucleated cell number was recorded as an estimate derived from reference gene primer amplification. Generated by immunoSEQ multiplex PCR, the TCRdb table keeps only in-frame clones and is missing some. The D gene and trimming were derived from the DNA, and the V and J assignments and clone size from that table. The sample consists of around 28,000 clones, around nine tenths of them appearing once. This clonotype was sampled from a human donor in a cohort sampled during active COVID-19. The sample comprised peripheral blood.

The CDR3 here is CASNYALRDYVYEQYF. For the CDR3, the DNA is TGTGCCAGCAATTATGCACTCAGGGATTATGTCTACGAGCAGTACTTC. This sequence joins TRBV6-2 or TRBV6-3 and TRBJ2-7, with D possibly being TRBD1 (5 bases). V was pared by 7 bases and J by 3 bases, with 22 bases between. The CDR3 consists of 16 residues. Germline lookup yields CDR1 MNHEY and CDR2 SVGEGT.